This T cell receptor (beta chain) stems from a study of OX40 agonist ivuxolimab in advanced cancers. Study overall: Antecedent anti-PD-1, anti-PD-L1 or anti-CTLA-4 therapy was permissible, with 35% to 40% having received some.

Here immunoSEQ multiplex PCR was the method, and the copy in TCRdb shows in-frame clones only, minus some. The profile shows more than 75,000 clones, 70% to 85% of them singletons. Study results and caveats: Among the nonresponders, some also had low normalized T-cell clonal expansion. CD8+ T cells showed, on average, more clonal expansion than CD4+ cells.

The CDR3 sequence is 14 residues long. V was clipped by 5 bases and J by 1 base, with 10 bases between them. CDR1 is SGHTA, CDR2 FQGNSA, per germline. In regard to this clone: The antigen is undetermined.

The sequence was obtained from an adult with an advanced solid tumor such as melanoma, head and neck, liver or kidney cancer. Sample: CD4+ or CD8+ T cells sorted from blood, taken in a trial of the OX40 agonist ivuxolimab. V usage is TRBV7-2 and J usage is TRBJ2-3; no definite D call. CDR3 amino acids: CASSPKVGTDTQYF. The CDR3 bases are TGTGCCAGCAGCCCAAAAGTCGGCACAGATACGCAGTATTTT.